Shown below are 13 T cell receptor beta chains from a single sample sequenced in a study of CD8+CD57+ T cells in acquired aplastic anemia. Whoever was chosen for sequencing had shown CD8+CD57+ cell expansion by flow cytometry. TCR beta VDJ and CDR3 profiling used genomic DNA as template. TCRdb re-called the reads through MiXCR, storing one row per CDR3 protein. The repertoire holds fewer than 250,000 distinct CDR3 sequences, with about half as singletons. What was sequenced was sorted CD4+, CD8+, or CD8+CD57+ T cells (not recorded which) from PBMCs. These receptors all stem from a human donor with aplastic anemia.

The rearrangement uses TRBV25-1 and TRBJ2-7; TRBD2 agrees at 9 bases. V was pared by 5 bases and J by 4 bases, with 6 bases of the junction left unmatched. The CDR3 loop spans 14 amino acids. The germline V gene encodes CDR1 MGHDK and CDR2 SYGVNS. In DNA form, the CDR3 reads TGTGCCAGCAGTTTAGCGGGAGATGGGTACGAGCAGTACTTC. The encoded protein is CASSLAGDGYEQYF.

The chain uses TRBV7-9 and TRBJ2-7; tentatively, D is TRBD1 (6 bases). CDR3 length: 15 residues. Trimming shortened V by 0 bases and J by 4 bases, and 13 bases separated the two germline ends. The germline CDR1 and CDR2 sequences are SEHNR and FQNEAQ (reference sequence). The CDR3 coding sequence is TGTGCCAGCAGCTTAGCTCAGGGGAGTAATTACGAGCAGTACTTC. Residues: CASSLAQGSNYEQYF.

This clonotype was observed at least ten times. CDR3 amino acids: CASSNNYGYTF. CDR3 sequence (DNA): TGTGCTAGCAGTAATAACTATGGCTACACCTTC. The rearrangement links TRBV12-5 to TRBJ1-2; D is unclear. Deletions cut 9 bases from V and 1 base from J, with 6 bases between. Germline V CDR1 and CDR2: LGHNT, FRNRAP. CDR3 length: 11 amino acids.

The gene calls are TRBV7-9 and TRBJ2-5; tentatively, D is TRBD2 (5 bases). The CDR3 has 14 residues. CDR1 is SEHNR and CDR2 is FQNEAQ in the germline V gene (reference sequence). V was shortened by 0 bases and J by 5 bases, with 10 bases between the two germline ends. DNA of the CDR3: TGTGCCAGCAGCTTAGCCCAGGCTAGCGAGACCCAGTACTTC. This sequence encodes CASSLAQASETQYF.

This clonotype was detected ten times or more. The rearrangement links TRBV6-5 to TRBJ2-7, with D perhaps given as TRBD1 or TRBD2 (5 bases each). The V and J ends lost 2 bases and 4 bases respectively, with 15 bases between them. The germline V gene has CDR1 MNHEY and CDR2 SVGAGI. The CDR3 contains 15 residues. The CDR3 DNA follows: TGTGCCAGCAGTTACACGGGACGGGACCTATACGAGCAGTACTTC. Residues: CASSYTGRDLYEQYF.

The V gene is TRBV20-1, the J gene TRBJ2-1; maybe TRBD1 (5 bases). This CDR3 has 15 amino acids. V was cut by 1 base and J by 2 bases, with 12 bases left in between. Germline-derived CDR1 and CDR2 are DFQATT and SNEGSKA (reference sequence). CDR3 protein: CSARGGRSTYNEQFF. The CDR3 DNA sequence: TGCAGTGCTAGAGGGGGCAGATCAACCTACAATGAGCAGTTCTTC.

The CDR3 loop is CSAELLWDSSHDNEQFF. CDR3 DNA sequence: TGCAGTGCCGAACTGTTGTGGGACTCCTCTCACGACAATGAGCAGTTCTTC. V gene TRBV20-1 combines with J gene TRBJ2-1, with D possibly matching TRBD2 (6 bases). From germline, CDR1 is DFQATT and CDR2 SNEGSKA (reference sequence). V dropped 6 bases and J dropped 5 bases, with 26 bases sitting between them. This CDR3 contains 17 residues.

This clonotype was seen many times. The CDR3 loop reads CASSGGVAGNTGELFF. The CDR3 nucleotides read TGTGCCAGCAGTGGCGGAGTAGCGGGGAACACCGGGGAGCTGTTTTTT. The chain is built from TRBV11-3 and TRBJ2-2; TRBD2 agrees at 7 bases. The CDR3 runs 16 residues. V lost 6 bases, J lost 1 base, and 8 bases stayed unmatched. Per the germline V gene, CDR1 is SGHNT and CDR2 is YENEEA. The complete variable domain, with remaining parts taken from reference TRBV11-3 and TRBJ2-2, reads EAGVVQSPRYKIIEKKQPVAFWCNPISGHNTLYWYLQNLGQGPELLIRYENEEAVDDSQLPKDRFSAERLKGVDSTLKIQPAELGDSAVYLCASSGGVAGNTGELFFGEGSRLTVL.

This clonotype was recorded many times. The chain is built from TRBV6-5 and TRBJ2-1; D is ambiguous. Germline assignment: CDR1 MNHEY and CDR2 SVGAGI. V was trimmed by 5 bases and J by 12 bases, leaving 11 bases between them. CDR3 length: 11 amino acids. The CDR3 region has the DNA TGTGCCAGCAGTACCACTACGGGGCAGTTCTTC. It specifies CASSTTTGQFF.

This clonotype has only a few counts. A read error is possible here, since a much larger clone lies one base away. The V and J genes are TRBV7-9 and TRBJ1-5; D remains ambiguous. The CDR3 contains 12 residues. V was clipped by 6 bases and J by 9 bases, with 12 bases between them. CDR1 and CDR2 (germline): SEHNR, FQNEAQ (reference sequence). CDR3 in amino acids: CASRDPFGPQHF. Here the CDR3 DNA reads TGTGCCAGCAGGGATCCCTTCGGGCCCCAGCATTTT.

V usage is TRBV12-3 or TRBV12-4 and J usage is TRBJ2-1; D unresolved. V was shortened by 5 bases and J by 7 bases, with 12 bases between the two germline ends. There are 13 residues in the CDR3. As DNA, the CDR3 is TGTGCCAGCAGTCCGCCCGGGCAAAATGAGCAGTTCTTC. Translation: CASSPPGQNEQFF.

This clonotype was observed a few times. This sequence joins TRBV10-3 and TRBJ2-7, with 12 bases lining up with TRBD1. The CDR3 contains 15 residues. V was clipped by 6 bases and J by 3 bases; unmatched bases: 6. Looked up from germline, CDR1 is ENHRY and CDR2 is SYGVKD. The DNA of the CDR3 is TGTGCCATCAGGAGTGGGACAGGGGGCATCTACGAGCAGTACTTC. It yields the protein CAIRSGTGGIYEQYF.

This clonotype came up once. The genes are TRBV5-6 and TRBJ2-3, with D uncertain. V lost 0 bases and J 1 base, leaving 12 bases between the germline ends. This CDR3 has 16 residues. In germline, CDR1 is SGHDT, CDR2 YYEEEE. The CDR3 protein is CASSLAAEPRTDTQYF. The CDR3 nucleotides read TGTGCCAGCAGCTTGGCCGCAGAACCCCGCACAGATACGCAGTATTTT.